This T cell receptor beta chain derives from a study of CD8 T cells in Susac syndrome (dated by TCRdb to 2018 to 2020). Notes on the research overall: Among the Susac syndrome patients who were sequenced, clinically active disease was present in 5 or 6 and clinical remission was observed in roughly eight. At blood withdrawal, Susac syndrome patients were therapy-naive, treated with corticosteroids (with IVIg additionally given to some), or treated with IVIg alone. The study used repertoire sequencing to test whether antigen drove CD8+ T cell activation and differentiation in Susac syndrome. Findings and caveats that apply to the study as a whole: No clonal expansion was detected in the CD4+ T cell repertoire of Susac syndrome patients. The number of individuals in the TCR sequencing and HLA analysis was recognized as being relatively small.

RNA was extracted using the RNeasy kit, and about 0.45 to 1 microgram was reverse transcribed with random hexamers. The immunoSEQ multiplex PCR assay, covering 54 Vbeta and 13 Jbeta segments, was used to amplify TCR beta CDR3 regions. PCR amplification bias was corrected using a synthetic template baseline for primer optimization and computational correction. In the source study's methods: Only productive sequences were kept, with reads annotated to V, D and J genes according to IMGT and analyzed in immunoSEQ Analyzer. Clonality was computed as one minus Shannon entropy normalized by log2 of the number of productive unique sequences. For each patient and control, public and private clones were evaluated among the 100 most prevalent clones. Clones were defined as Susac-specific if absent from the healthy and MS cohorts, from 900 to 1,300 published viral clones and from other ImmuneACCESS disease sequences. In TCRdb, the public reads were trimmed at Q25 with fastp and aligned with MiXCR, with productive beta chains retained. Under each unique CDR3 protein, matching rows form one entry showing the most common genes and DNA. These V and J calls are TCRdb output, not the study's own analysis. This sample gives approximately 190,000 distinct CDR3 sequences in total; 91% of them show up just once. The ten biggest clones cover over 0.075% of the sample.

High-throughput TCR beta sequencing profiled peripheral blood CD8+ and CD4+ T cells from healthy donors, Susac syndrome patients and multiple sclerosis patients. The Susac syndrome patients fulfilled recently defined diagnostic criteria for either definite or probable disease. Bulk CD8+ and CD4+ T cells were purified by magnetic negative isolation, while CD8+ TEMRA cells were enriched using FACS. Blood was collected in EDTA tubes and processed within 24 hours, with PBMCs isolated through density gradient centrifugation. PBMCs destined for TCR sequencing were cryopreserved in liquid nitrogen and later thawed in a 37 °C water bath. A purity of at least 90% was achieved for sorted or isolated CD4+, CD8+ and CD8+ TEMRA cells. The germline V gene sets CDR1 to SGHDN and CDR2 to FVKESK. Trimming removed 5 bases from V and 9 bases from J; the gene matches leave 11 bases unexplained. The CDR3 spans 15 residues, from the cysteine through the phenylalanine. The only DNA kept is the CDR3, 45 bases in frame from the first base.

For this clonotype: Its cognate antigen has yet to be identified. No clone much larger than this one lies a single base away; base qualities are absent.

Sequencing input: CD4+ T cells from PBMCs. This receptor was taken from a human donor with Susac syndrome. The rearrangement joined TRBV14 to TRBJ2-1, with TRBD2 identical over 9 junction bases. The CDR3: CASSASSSGVGEQFF. The DNA is TGTGCCAGCAGCGCAAGTTCTAGCGGGGTCGGTGAGCAGTTCTTC.